Listed here are 2 T cell receptor beta chains from one sample, sequenced in a study of CD8 T cells in ankylosing spondylitis. TCRdb re-called the 5' RACE reads with MiXCR, one entry per CDR3 protein. The table includes fewer than 200,000 distinct CDR3 sequences, approximately 9.9% detected once. The material sequenced was blood, either unsorted or a sorted T cell fraction (not recorded which). Receptors originate from a female donor with ankylosing spondylitis or in good health (not recorded which).

This clonotype was picked up many times. The J gene is TRBJ1-2, the V gene TRBV7-9, with D unclear. Germline CDR1 and CDR2: SEHNR and FQNEAQ (reference sequence). The CDR3 has 10 amino acids. The V and J ends lost 11 bases and 6 bases respectively, with 10 bases between them. In DNA form, the CDR3 reads TGTGCCGGCGAGAGGGATGGCTACACCTTC. Translation gives CAGERDGYTF.

This clonotype has a handful of counts. The gene calls are TRBV12-3 or TRBV12-4 and TRBJ2-7; D is unresolved. Trimming cost V 5 bases and J 4 bases, with 12 bases left between them. The CDR3 covers 13 residues. The CDR3 sequence is CASSPPAAYEQYF. CDR3 coding DNA: TGTGCCAGCAGTCCGCCGGCGGCTTACGAGCAGTACTTC.